These T cell receptor beta chains were read from a single sample in a study of CD8 T cells in Susac syndrome. MiXCR, run by TCRdb on the immunoSEQ multiplex PCR reads, gives a single entry per CDR3 protein. The sample has some 120,000 distinct CDR3 sequences, more than 90% seen once. Sequenced material: CD4+ T cells from PBMCs. The source of these receptors is a human donor in good health. Both conserved end residues are part of each CDR3. D genes are given only for firm matches. Expanded clones get a size class; other rows say once, few or many, or leave the size out.

TRBJ2-1	TRBD2	TRBV5-1	14	-	CASAAARGDNEQFF	TGCGCCAGCGCCGCCGCGCGGGGGGACAATGAGCAGTTCTTC
TRBJ1-2	-	TRBV7-9	15	-	CASSLSLGGGYGYTF	TGTGCCAGCAGCTTAAGCCTTGGTGGAGGCTATGGCTACACCTTC
TRBJ2-7	TRBD2	TRBV7-2	15	-	CASSKLGGDTYEQYF	TGTGCCAGCAGCAAACTCGGGGGGGACACCTACGAGCAGTACTTC
TRBJ2-7	TRBD1	TRBV3-1	16	-	CASSQGGWTGVYEQYF	TGTGCCAGCAGCCAAGGAGGCTGGACAGGGGTCTACGAGCAGTACTTC
TRBJ1-1	TRBD1	TRBV29-1	13	-	CSVGTGAITEAFF	TGCAGCGTCGGGACAGGGGCCATCACTGAAGCTTTCTTT
TRBJ2-5	TRBD2	TRBV5-1	18	-	CASSPAPGLAGVWETQYF	TGCGCCAGCAGCCCAGCCCCGGGACTAGCGGGAGTGTGGGAGACCCAGTACTTC
TRBJ2-1	TRBD2	TRBV7-6	13	-	CASSRGTTNEQFF	TGTGCCAGCAGCCGGGGGACTACCAATGAGCAGTTCTTC
TRBJ1-2	-	TRBV18	12	-	CASSQLVDPYTF	TGTGCCAGCTCACAATTGGTGGATCCCTACACCTTC
TRBJ2-7	-	TRBV5-4	14	-	CASSLDQHPYEQYF	TGTGCCAGCAGCTTGGACCAGCACCCCTACGAGCAGTACTTC
TRBJ2-6	-	TRBV14	15	-	CASSQVGVGANVLTF	TGTGCCAGCAGCCAAGTGGGCGTTGGGGCCAACGTCCTGACTTTC
TRBJ1-1	-	TRBV15	16	-	CATSRDRLGGDTEAFF	TGTGCCACCAGCAGAGATCGTCTAGGCGGGGACACTGAAGCTTTCTTT
TRBJ2-7	TRBD2	TRBV19	14	-	CASRGPPGGYEQYF	TGTGCCAGTAGAGGCCCACCGGGAGGCTACGAGCAGTACTTC
TRBJ2-5	-	TRBV15	14	-	CATSPDRSQETQYF	TGTGCCACCAGCCCCGACAGGTCCCAAGAGACCCAGTACTTC
TRBJ1-1	TRBD1	TRBV6-5	13	-	CASRGQMNTEAFF	TGTGCCAGCAGGGGACAGATGAACACTGAAGCTTTCTTT
TRBJ2-6	-	TRBV20-1	14	few	CSARAGSGANVLTF	TGCAGTGCTAGAGCTGGGTCTGGGGCCAACGTCCTGACTTTC
TRBJ1-2	-	TRBV3-1	14	-	CASSLWTENYGYTF	TGTGCCAGCAGCCTGTGGACGGAGAACTATGGCTACACCTTC
TRBJ2-6	TRBD2	TRBV5-4	20	-	CASSLGPRASGTSGANVLTF	TGTGCCAGCAGCTTGGGCCCCAGGGCTAGCGGGACCTCTGGGGCCAACGTCCTGACTTTC
TRBJ2-3	-	TRBV29-1	13	once	CSVYSGSTDTQYF	TGCAGCGTCTATAGCGGTAGCACAGATACGCAGTATTTT
TRBJ2-5	-	TRBV11-2	16	-	CASSSYSSQGGGTQYF	TGTGCCAGCAGCTCATACTCGAGTCAGGGAGGAGGGACCCAGTACTTC
TRBJ1-2	-	TRBV7-2	14	-	CASSLGYPNYGYTF	TGTGCCAGCAGCTTAGGATACCCTAACTATGGCTACACCTTC
TRBJ2-7	-	TRBV7-2	16	-	CASSLVWQGSSYEQYF	TGTGCCAGCAGCTTAGTTTGGCAGGGGAGCTCCTACGAGCAGTACTTC
TRBJ2-5	-	TRBV6-2/TRBV6-3	13	-	CASLASVQETQYF	TGTGCCAGCTTGGCTAGCGTACAAGAGACCCAGTACTTC
TRBJ2-7	-	TRBV7-2	13	-	CASSLTRYYEQYF	TGTGCCAGCAGCTTAACCAGGTACTACGAGCAGTACTTC
TRBJ2-7	-	TRBV7-9	14	once	CASSLGQETYEQYF	TGTGCCAGCAGCTTAGGACAGGAAACCTACGAGCAGTACTTC
TRBJ2-7	-	TRBV19	12	-	CASSWGSDEQYF	TGTGCCAGTAGTTGGGGGAGTGACGAGCAGTACTTC
TRBJ1-2	-	TRBV6-5	14	-	CASSPHGGSRGYTF	TGTGCCAGCAGTCCACACGGGGGATCAAGGGGCTACACCTTC
TRBJ1-5	-	TRBV5-1	13	-	CASSLLGYQPQHF	TGCGCCAGCAGCTTGTTAGGGTATCAGCCCCAGCATTTT
TRBJ2-3	-	TRBV11-2	14	-	CASSYGLPTDTQYF	TGTGCCAGCAGCTACGGACTCCCTACAGATACGCAGTATTTT
TRBJ2-1	TRBD2	TRBV3-1	16	-	CASSQASGRSYNEQFF	TGTGCCAGCAGCCAAGCTAGCGGGAGGTCCTACAATGAGCAGTTCTTC
TRBJ2-6	-	TRBV7-9	15	-	CASSSDRSGANVLTF	TGTGCCAGCAGCTCCGACAGGAGTGGGGCCAACGTCCTGACTTTC
TRBJ2-7	TRBD2	TRBV7-2	15	few	CASSTYSGRAGEQYF	TGTGCCAGCAGCACCTATAGCGGGAGGGCCGGCGAGCAGTACTTC